This TCR beta chain was recovered during a study of blood T cell repertoires in COVID-19. At the level of the study: PBMCs, B-cell-depleted T cells, or T cells were the source of the cDNA or gDNA that made up the material.

Profiled with immunoSEQ multiplex PCR; TCRdb holds only in-frame clones, not every one. Among over 200,000 clones listed, over 75% were seen once. The sequenced sample consisted of peripheral blood. The TCR was taken from a woman aged 40 to 55 with acute or convalescent COVID-19.

CDR3: CASSFRDAGTEAFF. DNA for the CDR3: TGTGCCAGCAGCTTCCGGGACGCGGGGACTGAAGCTTTCTTT. The genes are TRBV7-8 and TRBJ1-1, with D perhaps TRBD1 (5 bases). In germline, CDR1 is SGHVS, CDR2 FQNEAQ. V was trimmed by 3 bases and J by 5 bases, leaving 13 bases between them. This CDR3 has 14 residues.